This passage covers 7 T cell receptor beta chains from one sample sequenced in a study of cytomegalovirus exposure and HLA in healthy donors (dated by TCRdb to 2016 to 2017). The method was the immunoSEQ multiplex PCR assay. For the multiplex PCR, a mixture combining 60 forward primers for TCR Vbeta segments and 13 reverse primers for TCR Jbeta segments was used. TCRdb mirrors the immuneACCESS table, restricted to in-frame sequences. Some clones are absent from its copies; in checked studies, under half trace to an unresolved V gene, and the reason for the others is unknown. For this sample, the table gives about 150,000 clones. Under 2% of the sample goes to the ten largest clones. Source material: PBMCs. The receptors originated from a woman in her fifties or sixties in good health and CMV-seronegative.

The chain joins TRBV7-6 to TRBJ2-2; TRBD1 might be the D (5 bases). Looked up from germline, CDR1 is SGHVS and CDR2 is FNYEAQ. The CDR3 sequence is 15 residues long. V lost 1 base and J 4 bases, leaving 10 bases between the germline ends. The chain's CDR3 is CASSLGPRGTGELFF. DNA of the CDR3: TGTGCCAGCAGCTTAGGTCCTAGGGGCACCGGGGAGCTGTTTTTT.

The rearrangement joins TRBV18 to TRBJ2-5, with 15 positions matching TRBD2. The CDR3 length is 17 residues. V trimming: 6 bases; J trimming: 0 bases; junction bases outside the gene matches: 5. Germline CDR1 KGHSH, CDR2 LQKENI. CDR3 residues: CASSSGLAGGYQETQYF. CDR3 DNA: TGTGCCAGCTCTTCAGGACTAGCGGGGGGGTACCAAGAGACCCAGTACTTC.

The chain uses TRBV4-2 and TRBJ1-2; unclear D gene. Per germline, CDR1 LGHNA and CDR2 YNFKEQ. V was shortened by 1 base and J by 0 bases, with 9 bases between the two germline ends. The CDR3 runs 15 residues. The CDR3 spells CASSQGVTTNYGYTF. In DNA, the CDR3 is TGTGCCAGCAGCCAAGGAGTGACAACTAACTATGGCTACACCTTC.

The chain has TRBV6-1 and TRBJ2-7; D is ambiguous. Germline assignment: CDR1 MNHNS and CDR2 SASEGT. The germline V and J ends were trimmed by 2 bases and 3 bases, with 14 bases remaining between them. This CDR3 spans 15 amino acids. CDR3 sequence reads: CASSEPGGKYYEQYF. The CDR3 nucleotides read TGTGCCAGCAGTGAACCTGGCGGTAAATACTACGAGCAGTACTTC.

The rearrangement uses TRBV2 and TRBJ2-7; a possible D gene is TRBD1 (5 bases). The germline gives CDR1 SNHLY, CDR2 FYNNEI. Between the trimmed V and J ends, which lost 4 bases and 2 bases, there was a span of 15 bases. The CDR3 has 15 residues. The CDR3: CASSVGPQAAYEQYF. The CDR3 DNA reads TGTGCCAGCAGTGTAGGACCACAGGCAGCCTACGAGCAGTACTTC.

The rearrangement joins TRBV11-3 to TRBJ2-7; D might be TRBD2 (6 bases). From germline, CDR1 is SGHNT and CDR2 YENEEA. V was trimmed by 5 bases and J by 5 bases, leaving 13 bases between them. CDR3 length: 13 amino acids. DNA for the CDR3: TGTGCCAGCAGCGGGGGGACCAGGGACGAGCAGTACTTC. Protein product: CASSGGTRDEQYF. Full variable domain (rest looked up from reference TRBV11-3 and TRBJ2-7): EAGVVQSPRYKIIEKKQPVAFWCNPISGHNTLYWYLQNLGQGPELLIRYENEEAVDDSQLPKDRFSAERLKGVDSTLKIQPAELGDSAVYLCASSGGTRDEQYFGPGTRLTVT.

The chain combines TRBV6-1 with TRBJ2-7; the match to TRBD2 covers 8 bases. Germline V gene data show CDR1 as MNHNS and CDR2 as SASEGT. V shed 6 bases, J shed 2 bases, and the junction held 9 bases outside the gene matches. This CDR3 comprises 15 residues. In nucleotides, the CDR3 is TGTGCCAGCAGAGCGCGCGGGGGGCAAACCTACGAGCAGTACTTC. It codes for CASRARGGQTYEQYF.